A selection of T cell receptor beta chains follows, all from one sample in a study of T cell repertoires in cytomegalovirus infection. TCRdb analysed the reads with MiXCR anew, one entry per CDR3 protein. The sample carries some 600,000 distinct CDR3 sequences, 20% to 25% recorded once. The sequenced material came from CD8+ T cells from PBMCs. These TCRs come from a human donor in good health (CMV status not recorded). Some clones in this sample may be carry-over from other donors' samples. The CDR3 runs from the conserved cysteine through the conserved F or W.

j_call cdr3_length v_call cdr3_aa
TRBJ2-7 13 TRBV7-3 CVSSTTVTYEQYF
TRBJ2-1 23 TRBV15 CATSSGRGLRTSGGFSSYNEQFF
TRBJ2-1 15 TRBV27 CASSTPGTGYNEQFF
TRBJ1-1 13 TRBV7-2 CASSRKGNTEAFF
TRBJ1-5 15 TRBV20-1 CSARRGVENNQPQHF
TRBJ2-5 13 TRBV6-2/TRBV6-3 CASSYGQQETQYF
TRBJ2-7 13 TRBV11-1 CASSSRTGNEQYF
TRBJ2-3 16 TRBV7-8 CASSFRGARSTDTQYF
TRBJ2-7 14 TRBV7-8 CASTKTGNSYEQYF
TRBJ1-2 12 TRBV2 CASPDSNYGYTF
TRBJ2-4 16 TRBV9 CASSASGQGPWHIQYF
TRBJ2-5 16 TRBV6-5 CASSYPSGGKDETQYF
TRBJ2-1 14 TRBV7-6 CASSPAFLYNEQFF
TRBJ2-7 15 TRBV10-3 CATGLAGGLDYEQYF
TRBJ2-1 17 TRBV15 CATSRRLGGGSYNEQFF
TRBJ2-1 12 TRBV28 CASSPGLNEQFF
TRBJ2-1 14 TRBV7-9 CASSLSLINNEQFF
TRBJ2-1 14 TRBV12-3/TRBV12-4 CASTPGGVYNEQFF
TRBJ2-7 12 TRBV20-1 CSARGGSYEQYF
TRBJ2-1 13 TRBV12-3/TRBV12-4 CASRSISYNEQFF
TRBJ2-7 15 TRBV25-1 CANSEVTSGGFEQYF
TRBJ2-3 12 TRBV27 CASSHPGDTQYF
TRBJ1-5 14 TRBV12-5 CASGFTEGYQPQHF
TRBJ2-1 15 TRBV2 CASSDPGGRYNEQFF
TRBJ2-3 14 TRBV27 CASSQRLAGDTQYF
TRBJ2-1 13 TRBV19 CATYGSSYNEQFF
TRBJ2-1 14 TRBV3-1 CASSQRTGNNEQFF
TRBJ2-3 18 TRBV7-9 CASRPGLAGGSSTDTQYF
TRBJ1-1 18 TRBV7-8 CASSLVSYKVVMNTEAFF
TRBJ2-4 13 TRBV7-8 CASSSLAKNIQYF
TRBJ1-3 14 TRBV7-2 CASSPLKNGNTIYF
TRBJ2-1 15 TRBV28 CASRTGMSGYNEQFF
TRBJ1-4 16 TRBV20-1 CSARDPLKRTGEKLFF
TRBJ2-2 15 TRBV14 CASSRTSGGTGELFF
TRBJ2-1 16 TRBV2 CASSEEPPRVYNEQFF
TRBJ2-7 14 TRBV9 CASNPGGQGYEQYF
TRBJ2-1 16 TRBV19 CASSIASGGAYNEQFF
TRBJ1-1 15 TRBV12-3/TRBV12-4 CASSLDRQSNTEAFF
TRBJ1-2 15 TRBV4-2 CASSQETRDKGGYTF
TRBJ1-1 14 TRBV5-1 CANSNGQGSTEAFF
TRBJ1-6 17 TRBV28 CASKPGSSWDGQTPLHF
TRBJ2-1 12 TRBV24-1 CATGRDYNEQFF
TRBJ1-1 11 TRBV25-1 CVSTDGGEAFF
TRBJ1-2 14 TRBV6-5 CVSSTGTFLYGYTF
TRBJ1-1 16 TRBV4-2 CASSQAQSPMNTEAFF
TRBJ1-2 16 TRBV7-2 CASSQTGPGGLMGYTF
TRBJ1-6 13 TRBV4-1 CASSQGEASALHF
TRBJ2-5 10 TRBV29-1 CSGRGETQYF
TRBJ1-5 15 TRBV28 CASSLAPPWGQPQHF
TRBJ1-2 13 TRBV2 CATEQGPRYSYTF
TRBJ2-5 16 TRBV2 CASSTWTGGDQETQYF
TRBJ1-5 16 TRBV20-1 CSARPGQGVVLEPQHF
TRBJ1-5 15 TRBV6-2/TRBV6-3 CASRTADYSNQPQHF
TRBJ1-1 15 TRBV4-3 CASSQGKPGYTEAFF
TRBJ1-5 17 TRBV7-4 CASTPPPLWHSNQPQHF
TRBJ1-2 15 TRBV28 CASSFSRQGGYGYTF
TRBJ1-5 18 TRBV5-1 CASSLTPQGPYSNQPQHF
TRBJ1-1 14 TRBV20-1 CSAPLTGAYTEAFF
TRBJ2-1 12 TRBV28 CASSGTYHEQFF